This paragraph reports one TCR beta chain. As yet, its antigen is unknown. This sample was included in a study of OX40 agonist ivuxolimab in advanced cancers. Study-level information: Ivuxolimab doses were 0.01, 0.1, 0.3, 1.5, 3 or 10 mg/kg every 2 weeks. Two patients with cutaneous melanoma and one with hepatocellular carcinoma, three in total, showed partial responses. Points from the study as a whole: It was also the case that some nonresponders had low normalized T-cell clonal expansion.

TCRdb's table, derived via immunoSEQ multiplex PCR, lists solely in-frame clones and lacks some. The data hold some 27,000 clones, with just over 85% observed a single time. The ends were cut back, 7 bases at V and 3 bases at J, with 13 bases in the middle. Germline values: CDR1 MNHNS, CDR2 SASEGT. CDR3 length: 13 residues. Systemic immunosuppression or a history of autoimmune disease excluded patients. This TCR derives from an adult with an advanced solid tumor such as melanoma, head and neck, liver or kidney cancer. The chain couples TRBV6-1 to TRBJ2-7; no clear D gene. The material was CD4+ or CD8+ T cells sorted from blood, obtained in a trial of the OX40 agonist ivuxolimab. Here the CDR3 reads CASNLDGFYEQYF. The CDR3 nucleotides read TGTGCCAGCAACCTAGACGGATTCTACGAGCAGTACTTC.